Below are 28 T cell receptor beta chains sequenced from a single sample in a study of T cell changes during pregnancy in multiple sclerosis. Assay: immunoSEQ multiplex PCR; the TCRdb copy retains only in-frame clones and omits some. The sample includes tens of thousands of clones, approximately 92% of them seen just once. The sample consisted of peripheral blood, taken before pregnancy. Receptors were obtained from a female donor with multiple sclerosis, enrolled in a pregnancy study.

The CDR3 nucleotides read TGTGCCAGTAGTATTCGCGGCGACCTAAACTATGGCTACACCTTC. It encodes CASSIRGDLNYGYTF. The V and J genes are TRBV19 and TRBJ1-2, with D unclear. V was pared by 3 bases and J by 2 bases, with 13 bases between. The CDR3 covers 15 residues. Germline V CDR1 and CDR2: LNHDA, SQIVND (reference sequence).

The chain recombines TRBV7-9 with TRBJ1-4; D gene unclear. This CDR3 has 14 amino acids. Trimming pared 1 base from V and 8 bases from J, leaving 11 bases between. The germline V gene has CDR1 SEHNR and CDR2 FQNEAQ (reference sequence). CDR3: CASSLERVEEKLFF. In nucleotides, the CDR3 is TGTGCCAGCAGCTTAGAGAGGGTGGAGGAAAAACTGTTTTTT.

The rearrangement links TRBV5-8 to TRBJ2-3, with 9 bases fitting TRBD2. Germline-derived CDR1 and CDR2 are SGHTS and YDEGEE. The CDR3 sequence is 15 residues long. The junction had 7 bases not matched to a gene; V was cut back by 1 base and J by 7 bases. This CDR3 is CASSLFSGRGYTQYF. CDR3 bases: TGTGCCAGCAGCTTGTTTAGCGGGAGAGGGTATACGCAGTATTTT.

The CDR3 DNA reads TGTGCCAGCAACCCATCGACGGAGACCAGCTACGAGCAGTACTTC. Protein sequence: CASNPSTETSYEQYF. The chain is built from TRBV28 and TRBJ2-7, with unresolved D. The CDR3 totals 15 residues. Germline loops: CDR1 MDHEN, CDR2 SYDVKM. Trimming cost V 7 bases and J 3 bases, with 19 bases left between them.

J is TRBJ2-5 and V is TRBV6-6; 8 nucleotides agree with TRBD1. V dropped 6 bases and J dropped 5; count of bases not matched to a gene: 5. The CDR3 is 13 residues long. Germline-derived CDR1 and CDR2 are MNHNY and SVGAGI (reference sequence). CDR3 protein: CASSKDRVETQYF. The CDR3 coding sequence is TGTGCCAGCAGCAAGGACAGGGTTGAGACCCAGTACTTC.

The chain couples TRBV14 to TRBJ2-7, with D hard to call. Per germline, CDR1 SGHDN and CDR2 FVKESK. Deletions cut 0 bases from V and 9 bases from J, with 9 bases between. The CDR3 loop spans 12 amino acids. The CDR3 protein is CASSQERVWQYF. Here the CDR3 DNA reads TGTGCCAGCAGCCAAGAACGGGTGTGGCAGTACTTC.

The CDR3 DNA is TGTGCCAGCTCACCTAGCGGGAGGCCCTACAATGAGCAGTTCTTC. Encoded protein: CASSPSGRPYNEQFF. The V and J genes are TRBV18 and TRBJ2-1, with 10 nucleotides matching TRBD2. The germline gives CDR1 KGHSH, CDR2 LQKENI. This CDR3 spans 15 amino acids. V lost 3 bases to trimming and J lost 2 bases; unmatched junction nucleotides: 1.

This clone was found a few times. The chain recombines TRBV7-2 with TRBJ2-1, with 9 bases aligning to TRBD2. The CDR3 contains 16 residues. CDR1 SGHTA and CDR2 FQGNSA come from the germline V gene. The V and J ends lost 2 bases and 6 bases, in that order; junction bases with no gene match: 8. The CDR3 DNA reads as TGTGCCAGCAGCTTATCCCCAGCGGGAGGACTCAATGAGCAGTTCTTC. Translated, it gives CASSLSPAGGLNEQFF.

V and J are TRBV15 and TRBJ2-7; 8 bases agree with TRBD2. Trimming removed 3 bases from V and 0 bases from J; junction bases left unmatched: 4. The germline gives CDR1 LNHNV, CDR2 YYDKDF (reference sequence). The CDR3 sequence is 15 residues long. The CDR3 coding sequence is TGTGCCACCAGCAGGGGACTAGAGAGCTCCTACGAGCAGTACTTC. Its protein product is CATSRGLESSYEQYF.

The chain recombines TRBV7-6 with TRBJ2-5; 10 bases are a match to TRBD2. Looked up from germline, CDR1 is SGHVS and CDR2 is FNYEAQ. CDR3 length: 13 residues. After removal of 7 bases from V and 7 bases from J, the junction contained 6 bases not matched to a gene. The CDR3 spells CASTSGSFGTQYF. In nucleotides, the CDR3 is TGTGCCAGCACTAGCGGGAGTTTCGGGACCCAGTACTTC.

The V call is TRBV7-2, the J call TRBJ2-1, with 7 bases identical to TRBD2. With 7 bases clipped from V and 8 bases from J, the junction kept 14 bases outside the gene matches. The CDR3 runs 15 residues. The germline CDR1 and CDR2 sequences are SGHTA and FQGNSA. The CDR3 loop is CASTLVAGVGHEQFF. In DNA form, the CDR3 reads TGTGCCAGCACCCTTGTGGCGGGAGTGGGCCATGAGCAGTTCTTC.

J is TRBJ1-5 and V is TRBV28, with TRBD1 identical over 8 bases. The germline CDR1 and CDR2 sequences are MDHEN and SYDVKM. The CDR3 is 18 amino acids. Losses at the gene ends were 5 bases for V and 4 bases for J; bases not matched to a gene: 16. This CDR3 reads CASSPERIGTGKNQPQHF. CDR3 sequence (DNA): TGTGCCAGCAGTCCCGAGAGAATCGGGACAGGCAAGAATCAGCCCCAGCATTTT.

The CDR3, as DNA: TGCGCCAGCAGCCCTGGGCGGGGGTCTAATCAGCCCCAGCATTTT. Residues: CASSPGRGSNQPQHF. The chain recombines TRBV4-3 with TRBJ1-5; tentatively, D is TRBD1 (5 bases). From germline, CDR1 is LGHNA and CDR2 YSLEER. The CDR3 is made up of 15 amino acids. V lost 4 bases and J lost 4, with 14 bases in between.

The chain joins TRBV4-3 to TRBJ2-1; 8 nucleotides align to TRBD1. Germline V gene lookup returns CDR1 LGHNA and CDR2 YSLEER. Trimming at V came to 0 bases and at J to 0 bases, leaving 4 bases not matched to a gene. This CDR3 has 17 residues. The CDR3 spells CASSQDRGRSSYNEQFF. The CDR3 bases are TGCGCCAGCAGCCAAGACAGGGGGCGAAGCTCCTACAATGAGCAGTTCTTC.

This clone was counted a single time. The chain links TRBV29-1 to TRBJ2-3; D is possibly TRBD2 (6 bases). The germline V and J ends were trimmed by 8 bases and 3 bases, with 18 bases remaining between them. The length of the CDR3 is 14 residues. Germline-derived CDR1 and CDR2 are SQVTM and ANQGSEA. CDR3: CSMRAGYGTDTQYF. The CDR3 DNA reads TGCAGCATGAGGGCGGGATATGGAACAGATACGCAGTATTTT.

This clone appeared a single time. CDR3 protein: CASSLVGGMGTEAFF. CDR3 bases: TGTGCCAGCAGCTTAGTTGGGGGGATGGGCACTGAAGCTTTCTTT. The V and J genes are TRBV11-3 and TRBJ1-1; TRBD1 is a possible D gene (5 bases). Trimming took 1 base from V and 4 from J, leaving 13 bases between them. CDR3 length: 15 amino acids. CDR1 is SGHNT, CDR2 YENEEA, per germline.

The chain is built from TRBV21-1 and TRBJ1-1; the table gives TRBD1 as D, unverified against the DNA. TRBV21-1 is assigned pseudogene status. CDR3 length: 15 amino acids. In DNA, the CDR3 is TGTGCCAGCAGCAAAAAGAAACAGGGGAACACTGAAGCTTTCTTT. Its protein is CASSKKKQGNTEAFF.

The chain couples TRBV5-1 to TRBJ2-3; 14 bases fit TRBD2. The CDR3 is made up of 16 amino acids. The ends lost 3 bases at V and 6 bases at J; junction bases unmatched: 6. The germline V gene encodes CDR1 SGHRS and CDR2 YFSETQ. CDR3 in DNA: TGCGCCAGCAGCTCCGGGACTAGCGGGAGATCTGATACGCAGTATTTT. Residues: CASSSGTSGRSDTQYF.

The chain joins TRBV4-1 to TRBJ1-3, with unresolved D. This CDR3 contains 14 residues. The V end was cut by 0 bases, the J end by 3 bases, with 6 bases between. In germline, CDR1 is MGHRA, CDR2 YSYEKL. CDR3: CASSQEEDGNTIYF. In DNA form, the CDR3 reads TGCGCCAGCAGCCAAGAAGAGGATGGAAACACCATATATTTT.

The chain recombines TRBV7-2 with TRBJ2-2; 8 bases match TRBD2. The germline gives CDR1 SGHTA, CDR2 FQGNSA. The CDR3 has 15 amino acids. With 3 bases clipped from V and 1 base from J, the junction kept 1 base outside the gene matches. The DNA for the CDR3 is TGTGCCAGCAGCTTTACTAGCGGGAACACCGGGGAGCTGTTTTTT. Translation: CASSFTSGNTGELFF.

CDR3 in DNA: TGTGCCAGCAGTGCTTCGTCTAGCGACAGCACAGATACGCAGTATTTT. It specifies CASSASSSDSTDTQYF. The rearrangement links TRBV2 to TRBJ2-3; tentative D call: TRBD2 (6 bases). CDR1 and CDR2 (germline): SNHLY, FYNNEI. CDR3 length equals 16 residues. V gave up 4 bases and J gave up 0 bases, with 14 bases separating them.

This chain connects TRBV11-1 to TRBJ2-1; weak D call: TRBD1 (6 bases). The CDR3 length is 16 residues. V dropped 1 base and J dropped 5 bases, with 15 bases sitting between them. Germline lookup yields CDR1 SGHAT and CDR2 FQDESV (reference sequence). The CDR3 sequence is CASSLDRAGRHNEQFF. As DNA, the CDR3 is TGTGCCAGCAGCTTAGACAGGGCAGGTCGACACAATGAGCAGTTCTTC. The variable domain in full, with the rest retrieved from reference TRBV11-1 and TRBJ2-1, is EAEVAQSPRYKITEKSQAVAFWCDPISGHATLYWYRQILGQGPELLVQFQDESVVDDSQLPKDRFSAERLKGVDSTLKIQPAELGDSAMYLCASSLDRAGRHNEQFFGPGTRLTVL.

This chain links TRBV28 with TRBJ1-2; TRBD1 agrees at 7 bases. Germline V gene data show CDR1 as MDHEN and CDR2 as SYDVKM. V lost 8 bases to trimming and J lost 3 bases; unmatched junction nucleotides: 9. CDR3 length: 14 amino acids. The CDR3 protein is CASCIAGGDYGYTF. For the CDR3, the DNA is TGTGCCAGCTGCATAGCAGGGGGTGACTATGGCTACACCTTC.

As regards this clone: One junction end does not reproduce the germline sequence, and a read error may be involved. The chain is built from TRBV7-2 and TRBJ2-2, with D possibly being TRBD2 (5 bases). The CDR3 has 15 residues. CDR1 SGHTA and CDR2 FQGNSA come from the germline V gene. The CDR3 sequence is CASSQYEGSTGELFF. The CDR3 DNA sequence: TGCGCCAGCAGCCAATATGAGGGAAGCACCGGGGAGCTGTTTTTT.

This clone was seen once. The J gene is TRBJ2-2, the V gene TRBV6-5; D uncertain. With 8 bases removed from V and 1 base from J, the gap between germline ends came to 11 bases. The germline CDR1 and CDR2 sequences are MNHEY and SVGAGI. The length of the CDR3 is 14 residues. CDR3 in amino acids: CASLRGGNTGELFF. CDR3 in DNA: TGTGCCAGCTTACGTGGCGGGAACACCGGGGAGCTGTTTTTT.

The chain carries TRBV25-1 and TRBJ1-1; 8 bases match TRBD1. This CDR3 region has 12 residues. Unmatched junction bases numbered 5, after V lost 8 bases and J lost 6 bases. Germline V CDR1 and CDR2: MGHDK, SYGVNS. CDR3 protein: CASQGARPEAFF. CDR3 coding DNA: TGTGCCAGCCAGGGGGCGAGACCTGAAGCTTTCTTT.

The chain couples TRBV15 to TRBJ2-7; 7 bases are a match to TRBD2. The V gene's germline CDR1 is LNHNV and CDR2 YYDKDF (reference sequence). V dropped 5 bases and J dropped 5; count of bases not matched to a gene: 9. CDR3 length: 14 residues. The CDR3, as DNA: TGTGCCACCAGCTTGGGAGCGGGAAACGACGAGCAGTACTTC. Amino acid sequence: CATSLGAGNDEQYF. Looking up the rest from reference TRBV15 and TRBJ2-7 gives the full variable domain: DAMVIQNPRYQVTQFGKPVTLSCSQTLNHNVMYWYQQKSSQAPKLLFHYYDKDFNNEADTPDNFQSRRPNTSFCFLDIRSPGLGDTAMYLCATSLGAGNDEQYFGPGTRLTVT.

The rearrangement uses TRBV19 and TRBJ2-1; D unresolved. The CDR3 loop spans 13 amino acids. Deletions cut 1 base from V and 7 bases from J, with 8 bases between. Germline V gene lookup returns CDR1 LNHDA and CDR2 SQIVND (reference sequence). The CDR3: CASSIVERNEQFF. DNA for the CDR3: TGTGCCAGTAGTATAGTCGAGAGGAATGAGCAGTTCTTC.